Here is one T cell receptor (beta chain) with its context. The ends lost 7 bases at V and 2 bases at J; junction bases unmatched: 4. The CDR3 has 13 residues. Germline V gives CDR1 SQVTM, CDR2 ANQGSEA. TCRdb re-derived calls from the reads in MiXCR, one entry per CDR3 protein. The repertoire holds some 600,000 distinct CDR3 sequences, with around 24% as singletons. The data belong to a study of T cell repertoires in cytomegalovirus infection. The chain is built from TRBV29-1 and TRBJ2-7; 11 positions agree with TRBD1. This sequence originates from a human donor in good health (CMV status not recorded). Some clones in this sample may be carry-over from other donors' samples. What was sequenced was CD8+ T cells from PBMCs. The CDR3 reads CSAWTGGTYEQYF. The CDR3 DNA reads TGCAGCGCGTGGACAGGGGGCACCTACGAGCAGTACTTC.